The 17 T cell receptor beta chains below all came from one sample that was sequenced in a study of T cells in Graves' hyperthyroidism and ophthalmopathy. RNA transcripts provided the source from which TCR beta CDR3 regions were amplified. First-round RT-PCR targeting the TCR CDR3 was performed with the HTBI primer set. MiXCR was run by TCRdb on the multiplex PCR reads, yielding one entry per CDR3 protein. The sample records 350,000 to 450,000 distinct CDR3 sequences, 11% to 15% being singletons. Sequencing was performed on blood. The source is a man in his fifties or sixties with Graves' ophthalmopathy.

The table lists this clonotype with many counts. This sequence joins TRBV6-1 and TRBJ2-7, with a tentative D call TRBD2 (5 bases). CDR1 and CDR2 (germline): MNHNS, SASEGT. The V gene lost 5 bases and the J gene lost 6 bases, with 14 bases spanning the gap. This CDR3 contains 13 residues. For the CDR3, the DNA is TGTGCCAGCAGTCCGGGATTTTCGGCCGAGCAGTACTTC. Translation: CASSPGFSAEQYF.

This clonotype appeared a few times. The rearrangement links TRBV28 to TRBJ2-1, with a tentative D call TRBD1 (6 bases). CDR1 is MDHEN and CDR2 is SYDVKM in the germline V gene. Trimming took off 6 bases at V and 4 bases at J, with 13 bases between the two ends. This CDR3 has 14 residues. In nucleotides, the CDR3 is TGTGCCAGCAGGCCGGGACACCTATACAATGAGCAGTTCTTC. It encodes CASRPGHLYNEQFF.

There are many counts of this clonotype. The chain joins TRBV2 to TRBJ1-1; 10 bases map to TRBD1. In germline, CDR1 is SNHLY, CDR2 FYNNEI. This CDR3 contains 14 residues. Trimming at V came to 6 bases and at J to 7 bases, leaving 8 bases not matched to a gene. CDR3 in DNA: TGTGCCAGCAGAGAGAAGACAGGGGGCTATGAAGCTTTCTTT. As protein: CASREKTGGYEAFF. Together with reference TRBV2 and TRBJ1-1, the CDR3 gives the full variable domain: EPEVTQTPSHQVTQMGQEVILRCVPISNHLYFYWYRQILGQKVEFLVSFYNNEISEKSEIFDDQFSVERPDGSNFTLKIRSTKLEDSAMYFCASREKTGGYEAFFGQGTRLTVV.

This chain links TRBV19 with TRBJ2-3, with 10 bases that match TRBD2. Trimming removed 4 bases from V and 4 bases from J; junction bases left unmatched: 8. Germline V gene sequence: CDR1 LNHDA, CDR2 SQIVND (reference sequence). The CDR3 contains 16 residues. CDR3 residues: CASSNLAGGIADTQYF. In nucleotides, the CDR3 is TGTGCCAGTAGTAATTTAGCGGGAGGCATTGCAGATACGCAGTATTTT.

The table lists this clonotype with a few counts. The chain carries TRBV29-1 and TRBJ2-5, with unresolved D. The CDR3 extends over 14 amino acids. Trimming removed 0 bases at V and 2 bases at J, with 10 bases between. The germline V gene has CDR1 SQVTM and CDR2 ANQGSEA. The DNA for the CDR3 is TGCAGCGTTGAAGAAAAGGGTCAACAAGAGACCCAGTACTTC. It is translated as CSVEEKGQQETQYF. The full variable domain, in which reference TRBV29-1 and TRBJ2-5 provide the parts outside the CDR3, is SAVISQKPSRDICQRGTSLTIQCQVDSQVTMMFWYRQQPGQSLTLIATANQGSEATYESGFVIDKFPISRPNLTFSTLTVSNMSPEDSSIYLCSVEEKGQQETQYFGPGTRLLVL.

This clonotype was picked up many times. This chain links TRBV30 with TRBJ2-7; D possibly corresponds to TRBD1 (5 bases). Germline loops: CDR1 GTSNPN, CDR2 SVGIG (reference sequence). Between the trimmed V and J ends, which lost 3 bases and 5 bases, there was a span of 17 bases. The CDR3 has 14 amino acids. This CDR3 reads CAWSAGLGPNEQYF. CDR3 DNA sequence: TGTGCCTGGAGCGCTGGGTTGGGGCCCAACGAGCAGTACTTC.

Many counts were recorded for this clonotype. The chain joins TRBV28 to TRBJ2-1; possibly TRBD1 or TRBD2 for D (5 bases each). Looked up from germline, CDR1 is MDHEN and CDR2 is SYDVKM. CDR3 length: 18 residues. Between the trimmed V and J ends, which lost 5 bases and 6 bases, there was a span of 26 bases. The chain's CDR3 is CASSLGVRQGSPSNEQFF. CDR3 nucleotide sequence: TGTGCCAGCAGTCTCGGGGTTAGGCAGGGTTCGCCTTCCAATGAGCAGTTCTTC.

This clonotype was found a few times. This chain joins TRBV6-1 and TRBJ2-1; 11 positions match TRBD1. The germline V gene has CDR1 MNHNS and CDR2 SASEGT. This CDR3 region has 14 residues. V lost 6 bases, J lost 4 bases, and 2 bases stayed unmatched. The CDR3 here is CASRGTGGYNEQFF. The CDR3 bases are TGTGCCAGCAGAGGGACAGGGGGATACAATGAGCAGTTCTTC.

In this sample, this clonotype turned up a few times. V and J are TRBV12-3 or TRBV12-4 and TRBJ2-3; 10 positions agree with TRBD2. This CDR3 has 18 amino acids. Germline trimming cut 1 base from V and 2 bases from J; bases unmatched to any gene: 9. CDR3 nucleotides: TGTGCCAGCAGTTTAGACAGCGGACTAGCGGTATTCACAGATACGCAGTATTTT. It codes for CASSLDSGLAVFTDTQYF.

The chain has TRBV28 and TRBJ2-7; TRBD1 agrees at 8 bases. CDR3 length equals 14 residues. With V trimmed by 6 bases and J by 7 bases, 11 bases remained unmatched. Looked up from germline, CDR1 is MDHEN and CDR2 is SYDVKM. Here the CDR3 DNA reads TGTGCCAGCAGCCCCAGGGACAGGCCCCGGGAGCAGTACTTC. Protein product: CASSPRDRPREQYF.

The table lists this clonotype with a few counts. The rearrangement joins TRBV5-4 to TRBJ2-1; TRBD2 matches 7 bases. The CDR3 runs to 15 residues. V was clipped by 5 bases and J by 9 bases; unmatched bases: 14. Germline values: CDR1 SGHNT, CDR2 YYREEE (reference sequence). CDR3 loop: CASRIKGWEGFEQFF. CDR3 in DNA: TGTGCCAGCAGGATTAAGGGATGGGAGGGCTTTGAGCAGTTCTTC.

The sample holds a few counts of this clonotype. Here the CDR3 reads CASRSARNAYEQYF. Written as DNA, the CDR3 is TGTGCCAGCAGGTCCGCTCGGAATGCCTACGAGCAGTACTTC. This chain connects TRBV7-9 to TRBJ2-7; D unresolved. Between the trimmed V and J ends, which lost 6 bases and 2 bases, there was a span of 14 bases. The V gene's germline CDR1 is SEHNR and CDR2 FQNEAQ (reference sequence). The CDR3 totals 14 residues.

This clonotype was picked up many times. The chain recombines TRBV29-1 with TRBJ2-1; no clear D. CDR3 length: 10 amino acids. Trimming took off 7 bases at V and 7 bases at J, with 8 bases between the two ends. Per the germline V gene, CDR1 is SQVTM and CDR2 is ANQGSEA. CDR3 bases: TGCAGCGCTGCAGAGAATGAGCAGTTCTTC. Its protein product is CSAAENEQFF.

This clonotype has at least ten counts. The CDR3: CLNYSPLHF. The DNA for the CDR3 is TGTCTGAATTATTCACCCCTCCACTTT. The gene calls are TRBV30 and TRBJ1-6; D unresolved. Germline CDR1 is GTSNPN and CDR2 is SVGIG (reference sequence). CDR3 length equals 9 residues.

This clonotype turned up a few times. V is TRBV2 and J is TRBJ1-3; unclear D gene. Germline V gene lookup returns CDR1 SNHLY and CDR2 FYNNEI. The CDR3 covers 15 residues. Trimming left V 4 bases short and J 2 bases short, with 12 bases between. The CDR3 sequence: CASSVRLRAGNTIYF. The CDR3 DNA follows: TGTGCCAGCAGTGTGCGCCTTCGGGCTGGAAACACCATATATTTT.

The J gene is TRBJ2-1, the V gene TRBV9; D is perhaps TRBD2 (6 bases). V lost 3 bases, J lost 0 bases, and 22 bases lay in between. From germline, CDR1 is SGDLS and CDR2 YYNGEE. The CDR3 length is 19 residues. CDR3 nucleotides: TGTGCCAGCAGCGCCGGGGGAAGGACAAAAGAGAGCTCCTACAATGAGCAGTTCTTC. This translates into CASSAGGRTKESSYNEQFF.

The chain carries TRBV4-2 and TRBJ2-5, with 8 bases matching TRBD2. Germline values: CDR1 LGHNA, CDR2 YNFKEQ. The CDR3 has 18 residues. The ends lost 0 bases at V and 4 bases at J; junction bases unmatched: 13. CDR3 protein: CASSQDMAGGAGVETQYF. In DNA form, the CDR3 reads TGTGCCAGCAGCCAAGATATGGCCGGAGGAGCGGGAGTAGAGACCCAGTACTTC.